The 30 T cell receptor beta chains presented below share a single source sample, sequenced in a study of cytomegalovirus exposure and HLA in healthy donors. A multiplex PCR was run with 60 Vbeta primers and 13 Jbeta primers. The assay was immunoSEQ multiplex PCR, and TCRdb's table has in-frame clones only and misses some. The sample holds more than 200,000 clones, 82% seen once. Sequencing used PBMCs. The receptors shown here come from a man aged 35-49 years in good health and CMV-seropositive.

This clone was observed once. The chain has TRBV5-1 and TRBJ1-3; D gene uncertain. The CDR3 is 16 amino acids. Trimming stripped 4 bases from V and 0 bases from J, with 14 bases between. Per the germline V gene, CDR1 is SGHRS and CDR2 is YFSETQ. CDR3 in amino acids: CASSVTSGLSGNTIYF. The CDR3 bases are TGCGCCAGCAGCGTAACTAGTGGGCTCTCTGGAAACACCATATATTTT.

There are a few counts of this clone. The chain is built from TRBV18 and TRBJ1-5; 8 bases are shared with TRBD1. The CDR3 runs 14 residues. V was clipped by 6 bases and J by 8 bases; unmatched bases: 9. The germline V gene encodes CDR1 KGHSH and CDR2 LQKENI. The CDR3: CASSRRTGKEPQHF. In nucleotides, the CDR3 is TGTGCCAGCTCCCGAAGGACAGGGAAGGAGCCCCAGCATTTT.

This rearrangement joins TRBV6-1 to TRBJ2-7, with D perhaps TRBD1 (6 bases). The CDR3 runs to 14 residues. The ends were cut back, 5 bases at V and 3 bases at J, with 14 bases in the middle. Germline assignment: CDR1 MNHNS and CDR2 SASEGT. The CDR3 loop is CASSPKGDGYEQYF. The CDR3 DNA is TGTGCCAGCAGTCCAAAGGGGGACGGCTACGAGCAGTACTTC.

The CDR3 sequence is CASSQDSSGGDTQYF. In DNA form, the CDR3 reads TGCGCCAGCAGCCAGGATTCATCAGGGGGAGATACGCAGTATTTT. The rearrangement links TRBV4-1 to TRBJ2-3, with 7 bases that match TRBD1. The V segment lost 3 bases and the J segment 5 bases; nucleotides outside the gene matches: 8. The germline V gene has CDR1 MGHRA and CDR2 YSYEKL. The CDR3 length is 15 residues.

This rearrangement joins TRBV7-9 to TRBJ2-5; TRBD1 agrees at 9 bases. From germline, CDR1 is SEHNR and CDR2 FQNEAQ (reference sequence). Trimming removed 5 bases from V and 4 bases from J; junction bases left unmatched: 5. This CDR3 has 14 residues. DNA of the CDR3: TGTGCCAGCAGCCCGGGACAGGGCGGAGAGACCCAGTACTTC. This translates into CASSPGQGGETQYF.

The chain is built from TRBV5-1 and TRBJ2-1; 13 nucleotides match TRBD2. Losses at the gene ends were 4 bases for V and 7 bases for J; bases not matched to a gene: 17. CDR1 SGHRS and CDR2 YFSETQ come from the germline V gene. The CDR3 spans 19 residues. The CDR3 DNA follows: TGCGCCAGCAGCCGCGTGGGGGGCCAGACTAGCGGGAGGTTAAATGAGCAGTTCTTC. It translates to CASSRVGGQTSGRLNEQFF.

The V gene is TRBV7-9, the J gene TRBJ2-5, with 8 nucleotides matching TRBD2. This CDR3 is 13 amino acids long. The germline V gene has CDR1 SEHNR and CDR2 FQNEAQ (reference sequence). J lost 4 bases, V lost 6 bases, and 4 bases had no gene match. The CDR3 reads CASRQRERETQYF. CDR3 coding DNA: TGTGCCAGCAGGCAGCGGGAGCGAGAGACCCAGTACTTC. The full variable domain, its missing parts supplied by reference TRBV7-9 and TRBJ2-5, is DTGVSQNPRHKITKRGQNVTFRCDPISEHNRLYWYRQTLGQGPEFLTYFQNEAQLEKSRLLSDRFSAERPKGSFSTLEIQRTEQGDSAMYLCASRQRERETQYFGPGTRLLVL.

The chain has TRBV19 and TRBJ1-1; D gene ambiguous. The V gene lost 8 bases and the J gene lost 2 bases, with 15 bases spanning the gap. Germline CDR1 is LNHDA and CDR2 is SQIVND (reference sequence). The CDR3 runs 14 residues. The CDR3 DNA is TGTGCCAGTCTAGTATATGGGAGAAACACTGAAGCTTTCTTT. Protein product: CASLVYGRNTEAFF.

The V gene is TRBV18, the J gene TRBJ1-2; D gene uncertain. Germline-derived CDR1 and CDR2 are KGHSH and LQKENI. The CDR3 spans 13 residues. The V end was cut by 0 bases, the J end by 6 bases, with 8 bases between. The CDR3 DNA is TGTGCCAGCTCACCACCGAGGTCGAATGGCTACACCTTC. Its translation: CASSPPRSNGYTF.

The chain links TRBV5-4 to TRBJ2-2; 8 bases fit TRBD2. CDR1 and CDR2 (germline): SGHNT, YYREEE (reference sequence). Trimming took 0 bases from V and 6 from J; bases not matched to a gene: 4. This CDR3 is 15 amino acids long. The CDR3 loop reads CASSLGGLDAGELFF. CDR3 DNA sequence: TGTGCCAGCAGCTTGGGGGGACTAGATGCCGGGGAGCTGTTTTTT.

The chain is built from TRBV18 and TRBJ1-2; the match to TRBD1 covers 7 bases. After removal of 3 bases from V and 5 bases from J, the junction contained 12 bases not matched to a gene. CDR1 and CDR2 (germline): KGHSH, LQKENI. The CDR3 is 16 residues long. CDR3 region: CASSPTPTGMGYGYTF. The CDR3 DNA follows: TGTGCCAGCTCACCCACTCCGACAGGGATGGGGTATGGCTACACCTTC.

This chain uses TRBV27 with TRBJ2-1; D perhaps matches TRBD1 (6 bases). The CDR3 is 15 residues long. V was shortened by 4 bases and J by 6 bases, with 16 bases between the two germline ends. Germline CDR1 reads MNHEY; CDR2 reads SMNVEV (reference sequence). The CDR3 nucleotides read TGTGCCAGCAGTTCCAACAGGGTGGGTTTCAATGAGCAGTTCTTC. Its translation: CASSSNRVGFNEQFF.

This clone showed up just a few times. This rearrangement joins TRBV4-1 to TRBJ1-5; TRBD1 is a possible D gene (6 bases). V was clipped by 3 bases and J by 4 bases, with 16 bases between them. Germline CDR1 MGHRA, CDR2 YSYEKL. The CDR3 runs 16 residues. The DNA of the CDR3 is TGCGCCAGCAGCCACGTAGGGCGGGGGCGTAATCAGCCCCAGCATTTT. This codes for CASSHVGRGRNQPQHF.

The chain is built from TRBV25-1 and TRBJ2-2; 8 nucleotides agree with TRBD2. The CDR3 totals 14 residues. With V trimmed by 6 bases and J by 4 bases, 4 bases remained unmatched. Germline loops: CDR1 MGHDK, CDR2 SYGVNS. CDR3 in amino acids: CASRAGETTGELFF. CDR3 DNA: TGTGCCAGCAGAGCGGGAGAGACCACCGGGGAGCTGTTTTTT.

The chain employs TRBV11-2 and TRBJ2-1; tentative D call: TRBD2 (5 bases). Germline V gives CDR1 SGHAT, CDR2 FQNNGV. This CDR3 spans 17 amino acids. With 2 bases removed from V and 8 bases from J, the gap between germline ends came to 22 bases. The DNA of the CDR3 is TGTGCCAGCAGCTTAAACAGAGGAGGTTATGGGCTAGATGAGCAGTTCTTC. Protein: CASSLNRGGYGLDEQFF. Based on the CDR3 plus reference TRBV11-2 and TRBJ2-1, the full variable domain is EAGVAQSPRYKIIEKRQSVAFWCNPISGHATLYWYQQILGQGPKLLIQFQNNGVVDDSQLPKDRFSAERLKGVDSTLKIQPAKLEDSAVYLCASSLNRGGYGLDEQFFGPGTRLTVL.

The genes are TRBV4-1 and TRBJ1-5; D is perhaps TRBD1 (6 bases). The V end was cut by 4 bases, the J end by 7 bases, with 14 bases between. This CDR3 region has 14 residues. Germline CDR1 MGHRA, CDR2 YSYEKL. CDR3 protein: CASSRHRDVQPQHF. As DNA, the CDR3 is TGCGCCAGCAGCCGGCACAGGGATGTACAGCCCCAGCATTTT.

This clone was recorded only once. The CDR3 is CASSLRVVLVMNTEAFF. The DNA of the CDR3 is TGTGCCAGTAGTCTACGGGTCGTACTGGTCATGAACACTGAAGCTTTCTTT. The genes are TRBV19 and TRBJ1-1; D unresolved. The CDR3 is 17 amino acids. The ends were cut back, 5 bases at V and 0 bases at J, with 19 bases in the middle. Germline V gene sequence: CDR1 LNHDA, CDR2 SQIVND (reference sequence).

The CDR3 DNA follows: TGTGCCAGCAGGGGGACAGTCGATAATCTGAATGACTACACCTTC. Encoded protein: CASRGTVDNLNDYTF. This chain connects TRBV6-1 to TRBJ1-2; 7 nucleotides align to TRBD1. The CDR3 covers 15 residues. J gave up 10 bases and V 6 bases, and 17 bases lay outside the gene matches. Germline CDR1 MNHNS, CDR2 SASEGT.

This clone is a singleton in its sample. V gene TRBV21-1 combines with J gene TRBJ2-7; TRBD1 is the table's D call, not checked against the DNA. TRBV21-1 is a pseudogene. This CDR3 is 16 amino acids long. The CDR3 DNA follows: TGTGCCAGCAGCAATACCGGGACAGGGAGTCCCTACGAGCAGTACGTC. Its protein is CASSNTGTGSPYEQYV.

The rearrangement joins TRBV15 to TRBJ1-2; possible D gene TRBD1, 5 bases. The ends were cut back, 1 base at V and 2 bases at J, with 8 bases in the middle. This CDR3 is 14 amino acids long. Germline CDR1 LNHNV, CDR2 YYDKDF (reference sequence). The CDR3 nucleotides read TGTGCCACCAGCAGAGGACAGTCGAACTATGGCTACACCTTC. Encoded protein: CATSRGQSNYGYTF. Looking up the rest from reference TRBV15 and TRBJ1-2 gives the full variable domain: DAMVIQNPRYQVTQFGKPVTLSCSQTLNHNVMYWYQQKSSQAPKLLFHYYDKDFNNEADTPDNFQSRRPNTSFCFLDIRSPGLGDTAMYLCATSRGQSNYGYTFGSGTRLTVV.

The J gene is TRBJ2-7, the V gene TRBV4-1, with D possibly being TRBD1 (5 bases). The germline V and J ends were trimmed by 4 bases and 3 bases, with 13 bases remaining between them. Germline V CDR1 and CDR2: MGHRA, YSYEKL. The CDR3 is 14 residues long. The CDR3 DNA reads TGCGCCAGCAGCCCGCCCGGACAAGTCTACGAGCAGTACTTC. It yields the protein CASSPPGQVYEQYF.

CDR3 DNA: TGTGCCAGTAGAGCAGGAAGATACAGCGAGCAGTACTTC. Protein sequence: CASRAGRYSEQYF. The chain has TRBV19 and TRBJ2-7; the D is unclear. CDR1 and CDR2 (germline): LNHDA, SQIVND (reference sequence). There are 13 residues in the CDR3. Trimming took 6 bases from V and 6 from J, leaving 15 bases between them.

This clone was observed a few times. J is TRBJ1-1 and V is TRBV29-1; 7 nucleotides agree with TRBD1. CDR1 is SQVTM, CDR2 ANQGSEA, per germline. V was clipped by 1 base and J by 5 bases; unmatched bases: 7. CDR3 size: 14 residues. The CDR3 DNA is TGCAGCGTTGAAGGGAAGGGGGCCCGAACTGAAGCTTTCTTT. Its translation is CSVEGKGARTEAFF.

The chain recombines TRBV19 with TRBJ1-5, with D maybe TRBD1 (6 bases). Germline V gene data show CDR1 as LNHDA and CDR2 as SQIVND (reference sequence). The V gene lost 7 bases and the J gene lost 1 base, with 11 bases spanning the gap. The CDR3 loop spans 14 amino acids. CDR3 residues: CASTPRGSNQPQHF. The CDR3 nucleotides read TGTGCCAGTACCCCCAGGGGAAGCAATCAGCCCCAGCATTTT.

CDR3 nucleotide sequence: TGTGCCAGCAGTGCTCGGGGGGCGGCAGAGACCCAGTACTTC. It codes for CASSARGAAETQYF. The chain employs TRBV27 and TRBJ2-5, with D possibly being TRBD2 (7 bases). With 5 bases removed from V and 4 bases from J, the gap between germline ends came to 14 bases. This CDR3 is 14 amino acids long. Germline assignment: CDR1 MNHEY and CDR2 SMNVEV (reference sequence).

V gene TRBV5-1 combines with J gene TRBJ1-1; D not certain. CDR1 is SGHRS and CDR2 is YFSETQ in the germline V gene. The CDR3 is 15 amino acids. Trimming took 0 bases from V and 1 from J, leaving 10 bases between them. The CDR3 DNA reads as TGCGCCAGCAGCTTGGGGGCACCTAAGAACACTGAAGCTTTCTTT. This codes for CASSLGAPKNTEAFF. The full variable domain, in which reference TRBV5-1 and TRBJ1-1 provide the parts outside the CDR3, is KAGVTQTPRYLIKTRGQQVTLSCSPISGHRSVSWYQQTPGQGLQFLFEYFSETQRNKGNFPGRFSGRQFSNSRSEMNVSTLELGDSALYLCASSLGAPKNTEAFFGQGTRLTVV.

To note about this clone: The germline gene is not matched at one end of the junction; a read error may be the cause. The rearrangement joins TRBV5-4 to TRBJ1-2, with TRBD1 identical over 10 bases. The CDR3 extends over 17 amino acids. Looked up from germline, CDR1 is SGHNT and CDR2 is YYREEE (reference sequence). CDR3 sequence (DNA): TGTGCCAGCAGGATGAGGGACAGGGGAACCTTTAACTATGGCCACACCTTC. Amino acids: CASRMRDRGTFNYGHTF.

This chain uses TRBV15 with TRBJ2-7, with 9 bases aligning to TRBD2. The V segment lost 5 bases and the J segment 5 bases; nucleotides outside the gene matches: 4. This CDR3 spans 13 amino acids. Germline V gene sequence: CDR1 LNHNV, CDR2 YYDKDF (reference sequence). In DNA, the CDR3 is TGTGCCACCAGCCGGGGACTAGCCAACGAGCAGTACTTC. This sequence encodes CATSRGLANEQYF.

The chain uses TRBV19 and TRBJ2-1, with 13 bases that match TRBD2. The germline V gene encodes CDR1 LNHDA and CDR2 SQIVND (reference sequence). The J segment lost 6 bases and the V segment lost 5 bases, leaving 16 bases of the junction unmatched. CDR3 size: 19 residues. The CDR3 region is CASSPVGLAGRLEGNEQFF. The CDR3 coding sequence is TGTGCCAGTAGTCCCGTGGGACTAGCGGGACGTTTAGAGGGCAATGAGCAGTTCTTC.

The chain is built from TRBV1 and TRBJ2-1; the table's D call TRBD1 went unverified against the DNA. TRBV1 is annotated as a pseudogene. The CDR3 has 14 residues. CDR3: CTSSHPLDRYQQFF. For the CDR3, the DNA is TGCACCAGCAGCCATCCCCTTGACAGGTACCAGCAGTTCTTC.